This TCR beta chain appears in the sequencing data of a study of T cell clonality in common variable immunodeficiency. General study results and limits: Authors noted CVID clonality's cause needs subpopulation repertoire sequencing.

The sample holds many counts of this clone. Antigen: not known. The read ends 3 residues shy of where the CDR3 ends; the end is completed using the germline J gene. After removal of 5 bases from V and 4 bases from J, the junction contained 5 bases not matched to a gene. The CDR3 has 15 residues. CDR1 and CDR2 (germline): SGHTA, FQGNSA. Produced via immunoSEQ multiplex PCR; TCRdb's table is partial and in-frame only. Sampling found more than 65,000 clones, none seen once. The rearrangement links TRBV7-2 to TRBJ2-6, with 7 bases lining up with TRBD1. The source material was peripheral blood mononuclear cells. The sequence came from a person aged 18 to 70 in good health. The CDR3 here is CASSRGGSGANVLTF. The covered CDR3 bases are TGTGCCAGCAGCCGAGGGGGCTCCGGGGCCAACGTC.